This T cell receptor (beta chain) was sequenced in a study of CD8+CD57+ T cells in acquired aplastic anemia (dated by TCRdb to the late 2010s). Broadly, across the study: DNA extracted from sorted CD4+ and CD8+ cells had a mean of about 3.3 ug, with a range of about 0.19 to 27.4 ug. For healthy donor samples, the average read count was about 10 million for CD4+ cells and approximately 11 million for CD8+ cells. Findings and caveats that apply to the study as a whole: Twenty-nine CD8+ CDR3 sequences were found in both patients and controls but appeared to be highly expressed in patients and within the immunodominant clones of the patients. No significant difference in CD8+ Simpson's diversity was found between patients and healthy controls (P=0.060).

About this clonotype: Its antigen is unknown. No much larger clone exists at a distance of one base, and base qualities are not known.

Profiling of TCR beta VDJ combinations and CDR3 sequences used genomic DNA as the template. TCR repertoire sequencing was run on an Illumina HiSeq 2000. On the authors' methods: Repertoires were assessed using TRBV/TRBJ rearrangement plots, CDR3 size and DJ length profiles, and Simpson's diversity index. Whichever DNA sequence was most abundant in the deep sequencing data was defined as the immunodominant clone. CDR3 amino acid sequences were checked for sharing between subjects and were compared against published repertoires and the VDJdb database. In TCRdb, the public reads were trimmed at Q25 with fastp and aligned with MiXCR, with productive beta chains retained. Duplicate CDR3 protein sequences are folded into a single record with the most common DNA and genes. The V and J calls and clone size are TCRdb's, not the authors'. This sample holds roughly 420,000 distinct CDR3 sequences; roughly 68% were observed only once. The leading ten clones occupy approximately 3.9% of the sample.

TCR repertoires of sorted CD4+ and CD8+ blood T cells from severe aplastic anemia patients and healthy subjects were deep-sequenced in the study. Ficoll-Paque density gradient centrifugation was used to isolate peripheral blood mononuclear cells. Before DNA extraction, CD4+ and CD8+ T cells were sorted with FACS or magnetic beads. Spanning cysteine to phenylalanine, the CDR3 consists of 16 amino acids. CDR3 DNA is the only sequence kept; it has 48 bases, read in frame from the first base. V loses 9 bases at its end and J loses 7 bases; junction bases beyond the gene matches: 16. The CDR1 and CDR2 encoded by the germline V gene are SGHTA and FQGTGA.

This TCR derives from a human donor in good health, serving as a control. Sequencing used sorted CD4+, CD8+, or CD8+CD57+ T cells (not recorded which) from PBMCs. Recombination connected TRBV7-3 to TRBJ2-5, and 11 junctional nucleotides match TRBD2. Here is the DNA: TGTGCCAGTAGCATAGCGGGGGGGCCGAGCGTCGCGACCCAGTACTTC. Translation gives CASSIAGGPSVATQYF.